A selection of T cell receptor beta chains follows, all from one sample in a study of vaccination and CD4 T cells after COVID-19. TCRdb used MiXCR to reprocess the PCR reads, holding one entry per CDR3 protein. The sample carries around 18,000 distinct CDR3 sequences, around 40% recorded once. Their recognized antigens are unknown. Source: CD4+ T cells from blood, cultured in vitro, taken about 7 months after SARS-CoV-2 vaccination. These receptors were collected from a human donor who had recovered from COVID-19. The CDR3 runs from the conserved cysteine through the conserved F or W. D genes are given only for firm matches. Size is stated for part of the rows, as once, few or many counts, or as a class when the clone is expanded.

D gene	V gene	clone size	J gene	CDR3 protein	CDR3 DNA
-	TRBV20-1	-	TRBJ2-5	CSAPPSQETQYF	TGCAGTGCTCCCCCCTCCCAAGAGACCCAGTACTTC
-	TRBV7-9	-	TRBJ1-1	CASSRQLNTEAFF	TGTGCCAGCAGCCGGCAGCTGAACACTGAAGCTTTCTTT
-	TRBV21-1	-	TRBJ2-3	CASSSTDTQYF	TGTGCCAGCAGTAGCACAGATACGCAGTATTTT
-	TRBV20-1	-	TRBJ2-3	CSAHQRHFSTDTQYF	TGCAGTGCCCATCAAAGACACTTTAGCACAGATACGCAGTATTTT
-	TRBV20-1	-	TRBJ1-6	CSAQSRGGSPLHF	TGCAGTGCCCAGAGCAGGGGAGGATCACCCCTCCACTTT
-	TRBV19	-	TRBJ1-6	CASSQADRYNSPLHF	TGTGCCAGTAGTCAGGCCGACAGGTATAATTCACCCCTCCACTTT
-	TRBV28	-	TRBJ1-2	CASSQTPDYYGYTF	TGTGCCAGCAGTCAAACCCCAGATTACTATGGCTACACCTTC
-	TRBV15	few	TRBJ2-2	CATSGTSTGELFF	TGTGCCACCAGCGGCACCTCCACCGGGGAGCTGTTTTTT
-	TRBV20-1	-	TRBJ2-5	CSARDLSLQETQYF	TGCAGTGCTAGAGATCTCAGTTTACAAGAGACCCAGTACTTC
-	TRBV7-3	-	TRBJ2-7	CASSLTGGAGLYEQYF	TGTGCCAGCAGCTTAACTGGCGGCGCGGGCCTCTACGAGCAGTACTTC
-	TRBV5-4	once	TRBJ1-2	CASSSNRARVGGYTF	TGTGCCAGCAGCTCAAATAGGGCGAGGGTGGGTGGCTACACCTTC
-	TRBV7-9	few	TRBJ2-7	CASSWYRDGTYEQYF	TGTGCCAGCAGCTGGTACCGGGACGGGACCTACGAGCAGTACTTC
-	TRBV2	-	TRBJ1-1	CASRDEWGTRAFF	TGTGCCAGCAGAGATGAGTGGGGGACTCGGGCTTTCTTT
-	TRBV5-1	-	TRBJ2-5	CASSYSTGIRETQYF	TGCGCCAGCAGCTACTCCACAGGGATTCGTGAGACCCAGTACTTC
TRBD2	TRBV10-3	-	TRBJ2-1	CAIGTSGGHEQFF	TGTGCCATTGGGACTAGCGGGGGTCATGAGCAGTTCTTC
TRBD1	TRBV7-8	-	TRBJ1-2	CASSQWRDRVYGYTF	TGTGCCAGCAGCCAATGGCGGGACAGGGTCTATGGCTACACCTTC
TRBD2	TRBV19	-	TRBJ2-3	CASSKTLAGSTDTQYF	TGTGCCAGTAGTAAAACACTAGCGGGGAGCACAGATACGCAGTATTTT
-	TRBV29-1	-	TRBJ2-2	CSVRRGGTGELFF	TGCAGCGTCCGGCGGGGCGGCACCGGGGAGCTGTTTTTT
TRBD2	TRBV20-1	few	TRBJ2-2	CSARDLPAGGPGPNTGELFF	TGCAGTGCTAGAGATCTACCAGCGGGAGGGCCGGGCCCCAACACCGGGGAGCTGTTTTTT
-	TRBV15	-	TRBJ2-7	CATRGAGTGYEQYF	TGTGCCACCAGGGGGGCGGGGACCGGATACGAGCAGTACTTC
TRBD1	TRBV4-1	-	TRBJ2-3	CASSLQGISTDTQYF	TGCGCCAGCAGTCTACAGGGGATTAGCACAGATACGCAGTATTTT
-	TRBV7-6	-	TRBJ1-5	CASSRGQGGQPQHF	TGTGCCAGCAGCCGGGGGCAGGGTGGGCAGCCCCAGCATTTT
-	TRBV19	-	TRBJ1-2	CASTWDGYGYTF	TGTGCCAGTACCTGGGACGGCTATGGCTACACCTTC
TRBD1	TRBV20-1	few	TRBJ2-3	CSAGQEWADTQYF	TGCAGTGCTGGACAGGAATGGGCAGATACGCAGTATTTT
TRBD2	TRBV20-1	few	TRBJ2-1	CSAPPSGSYNEQFF	TGCAGTGCCCCCCCTAGCGGATCTTACAATGAGCAGTTCTTC
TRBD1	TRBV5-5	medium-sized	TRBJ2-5	CASSSWTGGGETQYF	TGTGCCAGCAGCTCCTGGACAGGGGGTGGGGAGACCCAGTACTTC
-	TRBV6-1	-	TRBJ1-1	CASSYTVGGTEAFF	TGTGCCAGCAGCTATACCGTCGGTGGCACTGAAGCTTTCTTT
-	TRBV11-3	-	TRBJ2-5	CASSLGRGAQVETQYF	TGTGCCAGCAGCTTAGGCCGCGGGGCGCAGGTAGAGACCCAGTACTTC
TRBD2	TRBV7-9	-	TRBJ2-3	CASSRSFGLAGGNTDTQYF	TGTGCCAGCAGCCGGAGCTTCGGACTAGCGGGAGGGAACACAGATACGCAGTATTTT
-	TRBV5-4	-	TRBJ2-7	CASSLRGTYEQYF	TGTGCCAGCAGCTTGCGGGGGACCTACGAGCAGTACTTC
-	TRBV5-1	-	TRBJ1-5	CASSLVTGSGLGSQHF	TGCGCCAGCAGCTTGGTGACAGGCAGTGGTCTTGGGTCCCAGCATTTT
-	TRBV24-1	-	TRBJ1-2	CATSGEGRGNYGYTF	TGTGCCACCAGTGGGGAGGGCAGGGGAAACTATGGCTACACCTTC
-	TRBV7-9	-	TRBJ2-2	CASSPQAAGELFF	TGTGCCAGCTCCCCCCAGGCAGCCGGGGAGCTGTTTTTT
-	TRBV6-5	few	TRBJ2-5	CASSLIGQETQYF	TGTGCCAGCAGTTTAATTGGCCAAGAGACCCAGTACTTC
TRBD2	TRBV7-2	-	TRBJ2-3	CASSLAASGAADTQYF	TGTGCCAGCAGCTTAGCGGCTAGCGGGGCCGCAGATACGCAGTATTTT
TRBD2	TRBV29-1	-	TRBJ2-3	CSGGGLAGFSSTDTQYF	TGCAGCGGCGGGGGACTAGCGGGTTTTTCTAGCACAGATACGCAGTATTTT
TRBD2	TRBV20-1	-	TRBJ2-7	CSASGGGYEQYF	TGCAGTGCTAGCGGGGGGGGCTACGAGCAGTACTTC
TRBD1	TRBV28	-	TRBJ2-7	CASSSRTGVDEQYF	TGTGCCAGCAGTTCCCGGACAGGGGTAGACGAGCAGTACTTC
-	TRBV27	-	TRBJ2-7	CASSPRGRLPYEQYF	TGTGCCAGCAGTCCACGCGGCCGCCTCCCCTACGAGCAGTACTTC
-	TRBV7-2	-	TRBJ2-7	CASSLRVVGGSYEQYF	TGTGCCAGCAGCTTGAGGGTAGTGGGGGGCTCCTACGAGCAGTACTTC
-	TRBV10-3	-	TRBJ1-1	CAISVGPRENTEAFF	TGTGCCATCAGCGTAGGACCCAGAGAGAACACTGAAGCTTTCTTT
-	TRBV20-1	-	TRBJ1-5	CSARDVSGSGNQPQHF	TGCAGTGCTAGAGATGTTTCAGGGTCGGGCAATCAGCCCCAGCATTTT
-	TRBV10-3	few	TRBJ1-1	CAIGGSGRAEAFF	TGTGCCATCGGAGGGAGCGGGCGCGCTGAAGCTTTCTTT
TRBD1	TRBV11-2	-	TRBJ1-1	CASSFIGQAGAFF	TGTGCCAGCAGCTTTATTGGACAGGCCGGAGCTTTCTTT
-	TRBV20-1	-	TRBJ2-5	CSAPSPHSSQETQYF	TGCAGTGCACCCTCCCCCCACAGCAGCCAAGAGACCCAGTACTTC
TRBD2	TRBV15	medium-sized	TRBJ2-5	CATSGDYTQETQYF	TGTGCCACCAGCGGGGACTATACTCAAGAGACCCAGTACTTC
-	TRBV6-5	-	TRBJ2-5	CASSYARGETQYF	TGTGCCAGCAGTTACGCCAGAGGGGAGACCCAGTACTTC
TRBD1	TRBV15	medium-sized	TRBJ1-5	CATSRQGGYSNQPQHF	TGTGCCACCAGCAGGCAGGGGGGGTATAGCAATCAGCCCCAGCATTTT
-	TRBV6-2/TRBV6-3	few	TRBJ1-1	CASSPGLYTEAFF	TGTGCCAGCAGTCCCGGACTGTACACTGAAGCTTTCTTT
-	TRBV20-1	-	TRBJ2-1	CSASKMADDEQFF	TGCAGTGCTAGTAAGATGGCTGACGATGAGCAGTTCTTC
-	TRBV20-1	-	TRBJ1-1	CSASGSFRTEAFF	TGCAGTGCTTCCGGCAGTTTTAGGACTGAAGCTTTCTTT
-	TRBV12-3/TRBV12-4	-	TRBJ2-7	CASRDAMSYEQYF	TGTGCCAGCAGGGACGCGATGAGCTACGAGCAGTACTTC
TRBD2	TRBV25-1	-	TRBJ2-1	CASSFSPVAGGRQFF	TGTGCCAGCAGTTTTTCCCCGGTGGCGGGGGGGCGGCAGTTCTTC
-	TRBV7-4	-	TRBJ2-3	CASSVTPAATDTQYF	TGTGCCAGCAGCGTAACGCCGGCTGCCACAGATACGCAGTATTTT